This record covers a single T cell receptor (beta chain). This record belongs to a study of CD8 T cells in Susac syndrome. CDR3 length: 15 residues. The V gene's germline CDR1 is MNHEY and CDR2 SVGAGI. The V and J ends lost 4 bases and 5 bases, in that order; junction bases with no gene match: 8. cDNA came from roughly 0.53 to 1 ug RNA primed by random hexamers. Coverage of TCR beta CDR3 amplification by immunoSEQ multiplex PCR extended to 54 Vbeta and 13 Jbeta. TCRdb reanalysed the immunoSEQ multiplex PCR reads using MiXCR and keeps one entry per CDR3 protein. Of about 150,000 distinct CDR3 sequences detected, about 95% appear once; the ten largest clones hold 0.14% to 0.15%.

The source of this sequence is a human donor with multiple sclerosis. The chain uses TRBV6-5 and TRBJ2-1, with TRBD1 matching over 7 bases. The sample consisted of CD8+ T cells from PBMCs. CDR3 sequence: CASSLQGFGHNEQFF. DNA for the CDR3: TGTGCCAGCAGTTTACAGGGGTTCGGCCACAATGAGCAGTTCTTC.